The entry below describes one TCR beta chain. The target antigen is unknown. This specimen comes from a study of OX40 agonist ivuxolimab in advanced cancers. Overall study context: Patients with hepatocellular carcinoma, melanoma, renal cell or head and neck cancer made up the dose-escalation patients. Partial responses were achieved by three patients, of whom one had hepatocellular carcinoma and two had cutaneous melanoma. Study-wide findings and caveats: Average numbers of expanded clones were greater in CD8+ T cells than in CD4+. Some patients without response likewise showed low normalized clonal expansion.

The protocol was immunoSEQ multiplex PCR, while the TCRdb copy is restricted to in-frame clones and leaves out a portion. The sample holds nearly 110,000 clones; 90% are singletons and the top ten take 0.45% to 0.5%. The CDR3 totals 15 residues. The germline V gene has CDR1 MDHEN and CDR2 SYDVKM. V was pared by 10 bases and J by 6 bases, with 25 bases between. This specimen was CD4+ or CD8+ T cells sorted from blood, taken in a trial of the OX40 agonist ivuxolimab. The chain combines TRBV28 with TRBJ2-7, with D maybe TRBD2 (6 bases). This clonotype was obtained from an adult with an advanced solid tumor such as melanoma, head and neck, liver or kidney cancer. The CDR3 here is CAISAQGLAGSEQYF. CDR3 DNA sequence: TGTGCCATCTCGGCCCAGGGACTGGCAGGTTCCGAGCAGTACTTC. Drawing the rest from reference TRBV28 and TRBJ2-7, the complete variable domain is DVKVTQSSRYLVKRTGEKVFLECVQDMDHENMFWYRQDPGLGLRLIYFSYDVKMKEKGDIPEGYSVSREKKERFSLILESASTNQTSMYLCAISAQGLAGSEQYFGPGTRLTVT.